The 26 T cell receptor beta chains in this list originate from one sample, sequenced in a study of tumor-infiltrating lymphocytes in oesophageal squamous cell carcinoma (TCRdb year 2016). The method was PCR. The run used an Illumina HiSeq 2000. TCRdb applied fastp at Q25 and MiXCR to the public reads, then kept only in-frame beta chains. Entries that share a CDR3 protein sequence are merged under the most common genes and DNA. Present in this sample are some 25,000 distinct CDR3 sequences, roughly 35% of which were seen just once. 20% to 25% of the sample belongs to the ten largest clones. Sequenced material: esophageal tumor tissue. These receptors were collected from a male donor with esophageal squamous cell carcinoma.

This clonotype has just a few counts. The chain employs TRBV2 and TRBJ2-1; a possible D gene is TRBD2 (6 bases). The DNA end favors TRBJ2-7, so the J call may be wrong. This CDR3 is built from 14 residues. The germline gives CDR1 SNHLY, CDR2 FYNNEI. DNA of the CDR3: TGTGCCAGCAGTGAGTCGGGACTCCTCTACGAGCAGTACTTC. It specifies CASSESGLLYEQYF.

This chain links TRBV2 with TRBJ2-7; TRBD1 agrees at 7 bases. With V trimmed by 9 bases and J by 0 bases, 5 bases remained unmatched. The length of the CDR3 is 13 residues. Germline CDR1 SNHLY, CDR2 FYNNEI. The CDR3 protein is CARDRVDSYEQYF. The CDR3 DNA reads as TGTGCCAGAGACAGGGTCGACTCCTACGAGCAGTACTTC.

There are many counts of this clonotype. The rearrangement uses TRBV6-1 and TRBJ2-5; D unclear. V lost 6 bases and J 3 bases, leaving 8 bases between the germline ends. Per the germline V gene, CDR1 is MNHNS and CDR2 is SASEGT. The CDR3 covers 12 residues. CDR3 region: CASSSGKETQYF. As DNA, the CDR3 is TGTGCCAGCAGCAGTGGAAAAGAGACCCAGTACTTC.

The chain is built from TRBV7-2 and TRBJ2-7, with 9 positions matching TRBD1. The J call may be in error: the DNA end matches TRBJ2-5 better. CDR3 length equals 15 residues. Germline loops: CDR1 SGHTA, CDR2 FQGNSA. CDR3 loop: CASSRDRVWEETQYF. CDR3 bases: TGTGCCAGCAGCCGGGACAGGGTTTGGGAAGAGACCCAGTACTTC.

Remarks on this clonotype: A junction end diverges from the germline sequence, so it may reflect a read error. This chain links TRBV7-6 with TRBJ1-6, with TRBD1 identical over 7 bases. The germline V gene has CDR1 SGHVS and CDR2 FNYEAQ. This CDR3 has 16 residues. Here the CDR3 reads CASRSPLAEGAYEQFF. DNA of the CDR3: TGTGCCAGCCGCTCCCCCCTAGCGGAGGGGGCCTACGAGCAGTTCTTT. The full variable domain, completed using reference TRBV7-6 and TRBJ1-6, is GAGVSQSPRYKVTKRGQDVALRCDPISGHVSLYWYRQALGQGPEFLTYFNYEAQQDKSGLPNDRFSAERPEGSISTLTIQRTEQRDSAMYRCASRSPLAEGAYEQFFGNGTRLTVT.

This chain connects TRBV6-1 to TRBJ2-1; 11 bases are a match to TRBD2. V shed 5 bases and J 7 bases; nucleotides not matched to a gene: 10. CDR3 size: 16 residues. CDR1 is MNHNS and CDR2 is SASEGT in the germline V gene. The CDR3 coding sequence is TGTGCCAGCAGTAAGGGACTAGCGGTCGCCCTTAATGAGCAGTTCTTC. Its translation: CASSKGLAVALNEQFF.

Concerning this clonotype itself: The DNA is left out, because the CDR3 cannot be placed on it with certainty; the CDR3 is given as TCRdb lists it. CDR3 amino acids: CATQMTGGRDPVLRF. This chain links TRBV10-1 with TRBJ2-6; the D call of TRBD1 is as the table states it, not checked on the DNA. Germline V gene data show CDR1 as WNHNN and CDR2 as SYGVQD (reference sequence). The CDR3 is 15 amino acids long, termini counted.

The table lists this clonotype with many counts. The chain uses TRBV11-1 and TRBJ1-4; D remains unclear. There are 15 residues in the CDR3. Trimming removed 2 bases at V and 0 bases at J, with 7 bases between. Looked up from germline, CDR1 is SGHAT and CDR2 is FQDESV (reference sequence). CDR3 region: CASSLTVATNEKLFF. The DNA for the CDR3 is TGTGCCAGCAGCTTAACGGTAGCAACTAATGAAAAACTGTTTTTT.

This clonotype showed up just once. The genes are TRBV7-9 and TRBJ2-6, with TRBD1 as a possible D gene (6 bases). The DNA end is more similar to TRBJ2-7, so the J call may be wrong. The germline V gene encodes CDR1 SEHNR and CDR2 FQNEAQ (reference sequence). The CDR3 length is 14 residues. For the CDR3, the DNA is TGTGCCATCAAAATACAGGGCCCTGGGAACGAGCAGTACTTC. Translating it yields CAIKIQGPGNEQYF.

This chain uses TRBV11-3 with TRBJ1-1; D unclear. Germline loops: CDR1 SGHNT, CDR2 YENEEA. The CDR3 has 13 amino acids. The germline V and J ends were trimmed by 2 bases and 3 bases, with 7 bases remaining between them. The CDR3 loop reads CASSLKWDTEAFF. CDR3 DNA sequence: TGTGCCAGCAGCTTAAAGTGGGACACTGAAGCTTTCTTT.

The genes are TRBV2 and TRBJ2-5, with 16 bases matching TRBD2. CDR3 length: 15 residues. Trimming cost V 8 bases and J 11 bases; bases outside gene matches: 11. CDR1 is SNHLY and CDR2 is FYNNEI in the germline V gene. This CDR3 is CASGGTSGRGNEQYF. The CDR3 bases are TGTGCCAGCGGGGGGACTAGCGGGAGGGGAAATGAGCAGTACTTC. The entire variable domain, with the rest obtained from reference TRBV2 and TRBJ2-5, is as follows: EPEVTQTPSHQVTQMGQEVILRCVPISNHLYFYWYRQILGQKVEFLVSFYNNEISEKSEIFDDQFSVERPDGSNFTLKIRSTKLEDSAMYFCASGGTSGRGNEQYFGPGTRLLVL.

This clonotype was picked up one time. This may be a read error, as it is one base from a much larger clone. The V gene is TRBV7-8, the J gene TRBJ2-5, with TRBD2 matching over 11 bases. Judging by the DNA end, TRBJ2-1 fits better; the J call may be wrong. The CDR3 loop spans 18 amino acids. The V gene's germline CDR1 is SGHVS and CDR2 FQNEAQ. CDR3 DNA: TGTGCCAGCAGCTTATTGCTAGCGGGAGGAGAGAGCGTCCTCGAGCAGTTCTTC. Its translation: CASSLLLAGGESVLEQFF.

This clonotype was recorded many times. The genes are TRBV20-1 and TRBJ2-1; 9 bases are a match to TRBD1. Germline loops: CDR1 DFQATT, CDR2 SNEGSKA (reference sequence). The CDR3 is 12 amino acids. CDR3 DNA sequence: TGCTCCTGGGACAGGGCCTACAATGAGCAGTTCTTC. As protein: CSWDRAYNEQFF.

The CDR3, as DNA: TGTGCCAGCAGGGTTGGACTAGCGGGAGACGAGCAGTACTTC. This sequence encodes CASRVGLAGDEQYF. The chain couples TRBV7-2 to TRBJ2-5, with 13 nucleotides matching TRBD2. The J call may be faulty, since TRBJ2-7 better matches the DNA end. This CDR3 spans 14 amino acids. Germline CDR1 SGHTA, CDR2 FQGNSA.

This clonotype was detected many times. V is TRBV10-2 and J is TRBJ1-4; D is ambiguous. Trimming shortened V by 6 bases and J by 3 bases, and 11 bases separated the two germline ends. The CDR3 spans 14 residues. In germline, CDR1 is WSHSY, CDR2 SAAADI. The DNA of the CDR3 is TGCGCCAGCAGCCCGACCCGGGCTAATGAAAAACTGTTTTTT. This gives the protein CASSPTRANEKLFF.

V gene TRBV25-1 combines with J gene TRBJ1-4; no reliable D call. Germline-derived CDR1 and CDR2 are MGHDK and SYGVNS. This CDR3 has 12 amino acids. Trimming cost V 0 bases and J 13 bases, with 9 bases left between them. CDR3 region: CASSEYRIILFF. CDR3 in DNA: TGTGCCAGCAGTGAATACAGGATCATACTGTTTTTT.

Concerning this clonotype: A much more abundant neighbour one base away suggests this may be a read error. This chain joins TRBV7-2 and TRBJ2-5; perhaps TRBD2 as D (6 bases). Trimming stripped 4 bases from V and 11 bases from J, with 23 bases between. Germline CDR1 is SGHTA and CDR2 is FQGNSA. The CDR3 spans 15 residues. The CDR3 spells CASSSGSGGYNEQYF. As DNA, the CDR3 is TGTGCCAGCAGCTCCGGGAGCGGTGGATACAATGAGCAGTACTTC.

This clonotype was found many times. V and J are TRBV10-2 and TRBJ2-3; TRBD2 agrees at 8 bases. The length of the CDR3 is 15 residues. Losses at the gene ends were 8 bases for V and 4 bases for J; bases not matched to a gene: 11. Germline CDR1 is WSHSY and CDR2 is SAAADI. The chain's CDR3 is CASLHGGELPDTQYF. CDR3 DNA: TGCGCCAGCCTGCACGGGGGGGAGCTTCCAGATACGCAGTATTTT.

The chain joins TRBV7-6 to TRBJ2-6; no clear D. The DNA end favors TRBJ2-1, so the J call may be wrong. Germline-derived CDR1 and CDR2 are SGHVS and FNYEAQ. The CDR3 extends over 15 amino acids. The CDR3 spells CASSLDRAASDEQFF. In DNA, the CDR3 is TGTGCCAGCAGCTTAGATAGGGCCGCCAGCGATGAGCAGTTCTTC.

Note on this clonotype: The CDR3 ends on some other residue instead of the conserved phenylalanine or tryptophan, so this is likely a read error. The limits of the CDR3 on the DNA are not certain, so only TCRdb's listed CDR3 is given. V is TRBV7-3 and J is TRBJ2-7; the DNA was not compared with TRBD1, the D call given in the table. Germline CDR1 and CDR2: SGHTA and FQGTGA. The CDR3 length equals 17 residues, ends included. The CDR3: CASSPGQGGNYGYTFGS.

The chain couples TRBV19 to TRBJ2-2; unclear D gene. Germline V gene data show CDR1 as LNHDA and CDR2 as SQIVND (reference sequence). The CDR3 spans 14 residues. V was cut by 11 bases and J by 6 bases, with 19 bases left in between. The CDR3 coding sequence is TGTGCCTCAGACGGGTCCAATCGACCCGGGGAGCTGTTTTTT. Translated: CASDGSNRPGELFF. The complete variable domain, with remaining parts taken from reference TRBV19 and TRBJ2-2, reads DGGITQSPKYLFRKEGQNVTLSCEQNLNHDAMYWYRQDPGQGLRLIYYSQIVNDFQKGDIAEGYSVSREKKESFPLTVTSAQKNPTAFYLCASDGSNRPGELFFGEGSRLTVL.

The chain employs TRBV25-1 and TRBJ2-7; D remains ambiguous. The assigned J gene may be wrong: the sequence end matches TRBJ2-5 better. The CDR3 extends over 13 amino acids. The germline CDR1 and CDR2 sequences are MGHDK and SYGVNS. The CDR3 region has the DNA TGTGCCAGCAGTTTACTCTCGGGCGAGACCCAGTACTTC. Its protein is CASSLLSGETQYF.

This clonotype has a count of ten or more. This chain uses TRBV5-1 with TRBJ2-1, with D perhaps TRBD1 or TRBD2 (5 bases each). CDR3 length: 14 amino acids. Germline CDR1 SGHRS, CDR2 YFSETQ. Between the trimmed V and J ends, which lost 7 bases and 8 bases, there was a span of 19 bases. CDR3 nucleotides: TGCGCCAGCGGCCGGGACGGCCCCCTCGATGAGCAGTTCTTC. It encodes CASGRDGPLDEQFF.

Comments on this clonotype: The junction departs from the called germline gene at one end, perhaps through a read error. The CDR3 coding sequence is TGTCCCAGCAGTTACGGACAGGGTTCCTACGAGCAGTACTTC. Its protein product is CPSSYGQGSYEQYF. V and J are TRBV6-2 or TRBV6-3 and TRBJ2-1; 8 positions match TRBD1. The J call is uncertain, as TRBJ2-7 better fits the DNA end. CDR3 size: 14 residues. Germline lookup yields CDR1 MNHEY and CDR2 SVGEGT.

This clonotype was recorded a few times. The chain couples TRBV5-1 to TRBJ1-1; tentatively, D is TRBD1 (5 bases). Germline V gene lookup returns CDR1 SGHRS and CDR2 YFSETQ. Trimming took off 7 bases at V and 1 base at J, with 11 bases between the two ends. CDR3 length equals 13 residues. CDR3 nucleotides: TGCGCCAGCGGATTCGGGGGGAACACTGAAGCTTTCTTT. Translated, it gives CASGFGGNTEAFF.

The J gene is TRBJ2-7, the V gene TRBV6-6, with no clear D. There are 16 residues in the CDR3. V was shortened by 0 bases and J by 7 bases, with 19 bases between the two germline ends. Germline assignment: CDR1 MNHNY and CDR2 SVGAGI (reference sequence). For the CDR3, the DNA is TGTGCCAGCAGTTACTCCTTGCCTGAATCCTACAATGAGCAGTACTTC. This translates into CASSYSLPESYNEQYF.